A single sample is the source of the 16 T cell receptor beta chains below, sequenced in a study of regulatory T cells in long-lasting Graves disease. This sample's time point: persistent/refractory GD, antithyroid drugs over 5 years with positive TRAb. TCR sequences were obtained from RNA taken from PBMCs. Arm-PCR of CDR3 regions with iRepertoire HTBI primers generated TCR beta libraries. TCRdb passed the multiplex PCR reads through MiXCR, listing each CDR3 protein once. The table has about 470,000 distinct CDR3 sequences, around 21% seen once; the top ten hold over 7.5%. Sequences were derived from peripheral blood mononuclear cells (PBMCs), sampled when the disease was refractory, from a patient treated with antithyroid drugs. The receptors were gathered from a female donor with Graves disease.

Only one count was recorded for this clonotype. This chain joins TRBV27 and TRBJ2-7; D remains ambiguous. The CDR3 has 16 residues. The V and J ends lost 5 bases and 0 bases respectively, with 17 bases between them. CDR1 is MNHEY, CDR2 SMNVEV, per germline (reference sequence). This CDR3 is CASSPPLWQSSYEQYF. CDR3 nucleotides: TGTGCCAGCAGTCCCCCCTTGTGGCAGAGCTCCTACGAGCAGTACTTC.

This clonotype was seen repeatedly, ten times or more. The chain combines TRBV7-2 with TRBJ2-2, with 15 positions matching TRBD2. Germline V gene data show CDR1 as SGHTA and CDR2 as FQGNSA. With 6 bases clipped from V and 5 bases from J, the junction kept 1 base outside the gene matches. The CDR3 contains 15 residues. As DNA, the CDR3 is TGTGCCAGCAGGGGACTAGCGGGAGGAACCGGGGAGCTGTTTTTT. This encodes CASRGLAGGTGELFF.

The chain employs TRBV28 and TRBJ2-4, with 7 bases lining up with TRBD2. V shed 11 bases and J 1 base; nucleotides not matched to a gene: 11. The CDR3 extends over 15 amino acids. The V gene's germline CDR1 is MDHEN and CDR2 SYDVKM. The CDR3 DNA is TGTGCCGGTGCGTCGGGAGGTAACGCCAAAAACATTCAGTACTTC. It encodes CAGASGGNAKNIQYF.

The chain combines TRBV2 with TRBJ2-5, with 9 bases lining up with TRBD1. The CDR3 is made up of 15 amino acids. With V trimmed by 5 bases and J by 4 bases, 8 bases remained unmatched. The V gene's germline CDR1 is SNHLY and CDR2 FYNNEI. The CDR3 sequence: CASSPRGQGGETQYF. The DNA for the CDR3 is TGTGCCAGCAGTCCCAGGGGACAGGGAGGAGAGACCCAGTACTTC.

The gene calls are TRBV24-1 and TRBJ1-5; unclear D gene. The V end was cut by 12 bases, the J end by 1 base, with 15 bases between. The CDR3 is 14 residues long. CDR1 is KGHDR and CDR2 is SFDVKD in the germline V gene. CDR3 coding DNA: TGTGCCGCACTTCGGGGATCAAGCAATCAGCCCCAGCATTTT. Protein sequence: CAALRGSSNQPQHF.

This clonotype came up many times. The chain carries TRBV11-2 and TRBJ2-1; D not certain. Germline V lookup: CDR1 SGHAT, CDR2 FQNNGV. The CDR3 sequence is 13 residues long. Trimming took 5 bases from V and 8 from J, leaving 13 bases between them. The CDR3 coding sequence is TGTGCCAGCAGCCTAGGACCCGGAGATGAGCAGTTCTTC. Translation gives CASSLGPGDEQFF.

DNA for the CDR3: TGCAGCGCAACGACAGGGAGAAGCAATCAGCCCCAGCATTTT. Protein: CSATTGRSNQPQHF. The gene calls are TRBV29-1 and TRBJ1-5, with 7 bases aligning to TRBD1. Germline-derived CDR1 and CDR2 are SQVTM and ANQGSEA. This CDR3 region has 14 residues. V lost 7 bases and J lost 1; bases outside the gene matches: 7.

This clonotype was seen a single time. This chain joins TRBV3-1 and TRBJ1-6; D gene uncertain. Trimming cost V 0 bases and J 13 bases, with 16 bases left between them. CDR3 length equals 15 residues. CDR1 is LGHDT and CDR2 is YNNKEL in the germline V gene (reference sequence). CDR3 coding DNA: TGTGCCAGCAGCCAAGATTGGCAAGGAGGGTTGCCCCTCCACTTT. Translation: CASSQDWQGGLPLHF.

The rearrangement uses TRBV13 and TRBJ1-5; the D is unclear. CDR3 length: 12 residues. Trimming stripped 1 base from V and 11 bases from J, with 9 bases between. Germline CDR1 PRHDT, CDR2 FYEKMQ (reference sequence). CDR3 DNA sequence: TGTGCCAGCAGCTTAGACGGGATGGCCCAGCATTTT. The encoded protein is CASSLDGMAQHF.

This clonotype was observed at least ten times. The chain is built from TRBV10-1 and TRBJ2-2, with TRBD2 matching over 11 bases. The CDR3 is 18 residues long. The V segment lost 1 base and the J segment 3 bases; nucleotides outside the gene matches: 7. Germline assignment: CDR1 WNHNN and CDR2 SYGVQD (reference sequence). The CDR3 region has the DNA TGCGCCAGCAGTGAGTTTGCTAGCGGGAGGTTGGACACCGGGGAGCTGTTTTTT. Translation gives CASSEFASGRLDTGELFF.

The rearrangement links TRBV7-9 to TRBJ1-4; perhaps TRBD1 as D (5 bases). The CDR3 contains 16 residues. Germline loops: CDR1 SEHNR, CDR2 FQNEAQ (reference sequence). V lost 1 base and J lost 10, with 19 bases in between. CDR3 sequence: CASSLGALQGSGKLFF. CDR3 coding DNA: TGTGCCAGCAGCTTAGGAGCTCTGCAGGGAAGCGGAAAACTGTTTTTT. Variable domain in full (rest from reference TRBV7-9 and TRBJ1-4): DTGVSQNPRHKITKRGQNVTFRCDPISEHNRLYWYRQTLGQGPEFLTYFQNEAQLEKSRLLSDRFSAERPKGSFSTLEIQRTEQGDSAMYLCASSLGALQGSGKLFFGSGTQLSVL.

About this clonotype itself: A much more abundant neighbour one base away suggests this may be a read error. Because the CDR3 is missing its conserved closing phenylalanine or tryptophan, this is likely a read error. V usage is TRBV10-2 and J usage is TRBJ2-5; TRBD2 agrees at 10 bases. The V gene end was trimmed by 6 bases and the J gene end by 3 bases; junction bases not matched to a gene: 7. Germline CDR1 is WSHSY and CDR2 is SAAADI. This CDR3 is 15 amino acids long. The CDR3 sequence is CASRVRLAGKETQYL. CDR3 coding DNA: TGCGCCAGCAGAGTAAGACTAGCGGGTAAAGAGACCCAGTACCTC.

This clonotype was seen many times. V and J are TRBV2 and TRBJ2-2; TRBD2 matches at 10 bases. The ends lost 6 bases at V and 1 base at J; junction bases unmatched: 5. CDR1 SNHLY and CDR2 FYNNEI come from the germline V gene. CDR3 size: 16 residues. The CDR3 DNA is TGTGCCAGCAGCTACACTAGCGGGATGAACACCGGGGAGCTGTTTTTT. This translates into CASSYTSGMNTGELFF.

This clonotype was observed many times. The chain is built from TRBV28 and TRBJ1-4; 9 bases line up with TRBD1. Trimming took 6 bases from V and 14 from J; bases not matched to a gene: 16. Germline V gene data show CDR1 as MDHEN and CDR2 as SYDVKM. The CDR3 has 15 residues. The CDR3 here is CASSLGGTGPLGLFF. The CDR3 DNA reads as TGTGCCAGCAGCCTCGGAGGGACAGGGCCGTTGGGTCTGTTTTTT.

This clonotype has ten or more counts. The chain uses TRBV3-1 and TRBJ2-7; 12 bases fit TRBD2. The CDR3 is 15 residues long. The V and J ends lost 5 bases and 4 bases, in that order; junction bases with no gene match: 6. Germline V gene sequence: CDR1 LGHDT, CDR2 YNNKEL (reference sequence). The CDR3 sequence: CASSMTSGSGYEQYF. The CDR3 DNA follows: TGTGCCAGCAGCATGACTAGCGGGAGCGGGTACGAGCAGTACTTC.

The V and J genes are TRBV10-3 and TRBJ1-1, with 8 bases lining up with TRBD1. Germline CDR1 and CDR2: ENHRY and SYGVKD. The V gene end was trimmed by 6 bases and the J gene end by 1 base; junction bases not matched to a gene: 7. This CDR3 is built from 15 residues. The CDR3 here is CAIRETGARNTEAFF. CDR3 in DNA: TGTGCCATCAGGGAGACAGGGGCCCGGAACACTGAAGCTTTCTTT.